The clone carrying this T cell receptor beta chain was seen at least ten times. As yet, its antigen is unknown. Using a J-beta primer mix together with a sample-barcoded 5' primer, a second PCR was run for roughly 7 to 12 cycles. Each of the cDNA molecules was tagged by a template-switch adaptor with 12 random nucleotides. Via MiXCR, TCRdb re-called the 5' RACE reads, giving one row per CDR3 protein. The data contain fewer than 1 million distinct CDR3 sequences, approximately 48% of them singletons. These data belong to a study of blood T cells in healthy people across ages. Findings and caveats of the study: Estimated diversity across one million T cells was deemed an underestimate.

The CDR3 is 15 residues long. Germline V gives CDR1 WSHSY, CDR2 SAAADI. J was trimmed by 2 bases and V by 4 bases; bases with no gene match: 5. The rearrangement joins TRBV10-2 to TRBJ2-7; 10 bases are a match to TRBD1. Sequenced input: blood. This receptor was taken from a man in his fifties or sixties in good health. Here the CDR3 DNA reads TGCGCCAGCAGTGGGACAGGGGGATCGGCCTACGAGCAGTACTTC. Translated, it gives CASSGTGGSAYEQYF.